These T cell receptor beta chains were read from a single sample in a study of T cell responses to AZD1222 COVID-19 vaccine. Only in-frame clones appear in the TCRdb table, and some are missing; sequencing was by immunoSEQ multiplex PCR. The sample contains approximately 71,000 clones, more than 70% of which appear only once. The sample in question was peripheral blood, obtained on day 0 of AZD1222 vaccination. These TCRs come from an adult in good health. CDR3s include the opening cysteine and the closing phenylalanine or tryptophan. A D gene is named only where the DNA matches it firmly. Rows give clone size only sometimes, using once, few, many, or a class for an expanded clone.

J gene: TRBJ1-5
D gene: .
V gene: TRBV12-3/TRBV12-4
clone size: .
CDR3 DNA: TGTGCCAGCAGTTTAGCGATGGGTCAGCCCCAGCATTTT
CDR3 protein: CASSLAMGQPQHF

J gene: TRBJ1-2
D gene: .
V gene: TRBV7-9
clone size: .
CDR3 DNA: TGTGCCAGCAGCTTAGTGTCCGCGACAGGCCCTTTCACCTTC
CDR3 protein: CASSLVSATGPFTF

J gene: TRBJ2-1
D gene: TRBD2
V gene: TRBV6-5
clone size: .
CDR3 DNA: TGTGCCAGCATGGGGAGGGTAAATGAGCAGTTCTTC
CDR3 protein: CASMGRVNEQFF

J gene: TRBJ2-5
D gene: TRBD2
V gene: TRBV25-1
clone size: .
CDR3 DNA: TGTGCCAGCAGACTAGCGGGAGCAGAGACCCAGTACTTC
CDR3 protein: CASRLAGAETQYF

J gene: TRBJ1-6
D gene: TRBD1
V gene: TRBV6-5
clone size: .
CDR3 DNA: TGTGCCAGCAGTTATGGACAGGGGGCCGGTTCACCCCTCCACTTT
CDR3 protein: CASSYGQGAGSPLHF

J gene: TRBJ1-3
D gene: .
V gene: TRBV6-1
clone size: .
CDR3 DNA: TGTGCCAGCAGTGAAGCACGGGTTTCTGGAAACACCATATATTTT
CDR3 protein: CASSEARVSGNTIYF

J gene: TRBJ1-5
D gene: .
V gene: TRBV4-1
clone size: once
CDR3 DNA: TGCGCCAGCAGCCAGGCCAGACAGGGCAATCAGCCCCAGCATTTT
CDR3 protein: CASSQARQGNQPQHF

J gene: TRBJ1-5
D gene: .
V gene: TRBV2
clone size: .
CDR3 DNA: TGTGCCAGCAGGAGAGACACACATAGCAATCAGCCCCAGCATTTT
CDR3 protein: CASRRDTHSNQPQHF

J gene: TRBJ2-1
D gene: TRBD1
V gene: TRBV7-9
clone size: .
CDR3 DNA: TGTGCCAGCAGCTACTCATGGGACAGCCCGATAAAGCAGTTCTTC
CDR3 protein: CASSYSWDSPIKQFF

J gene: TRBJ1-4
D gene: TRBD1
V gene: TRBV28
clone size: .
CDR3 DNA: TGTGCCAGCAGGGGACAGGGGATGGTTGAAAAACTGTTTTTT
CDR3 protein: CASRGQGMVEKLFF

J gene: TRBJ1-2
D gene: .
V gene: TRBV6-1
clone size: .
CDR3 DNA: TGTGCCAGCAGTGAAGCGCCAGGGGATAGCTATGGCTACACCTTC
CDR3 protein: CASSEAPGDSYGYTF

J gene: TRBJ2-1
D gene: .
V gene: TRBV7-3
clone size: .
CDR3 DNA: TGTGCCAGCAGCTTACGGGGATGGGATGAGCAGTTCTTC
CDR3 protein: CASSLRGWDEQFF

J gene: TRBJ1-6
D gene: TRBD1
V gene: TRBV14
clone size: .
CDR3 DNA: TGTGCCAGCAGCCCACCGGGACAGTATAATTCACCCCTCCACTTT
CDR3 protein: CASSPPGQYNSPLHF

J gene: TRBJ2-7
D gene: .
V gene: TRBV4-3
clone size: .
CDR3 DNA: TGCGCCAGCAGCCAAGAGCTGGGGGCGGAGCAGTACTTC
CDR3 protein: CASSQELGAEQYF

J gene: TRBJ1-2
D gene: .
V gene: TRBV3-1/TRBV3-2
clone size: .
CDR3 DNA: TGTGCCAGCAGCCCCCCGGGACGGGACTATGGCTACACCTTC
CDR3 protein: CASSPPGRDYGYTF

J gene: TRBJ2-3
D gene: .
V gene: TRBV2
clone size: .
CDR3 DNA: TGTGCCAGCAGTACCCGTACGCAGTATTTT
CDR3 protein: CASSTRTQYF

J gene: TRBJ1-2
D gene: .
V gene: TRBV5-6
clone size: .
CDR3 DNA: TGTGCCAGCAGCGAAGAATTAAGGAATACCTATGGCTACACCTTC
CDR3 protein: CASSEELRNTYGYTF

J gene: TRBJ1-4
D gene: .
V gene: TRBV19
clone size: .
CDR3 DNA: TGTGCCAGTAGTAGGTGGAGGAATGAAAAACTGTTTTTT
CDR3 protein: CASSRWRNEKLFF

J gene: TRBJ2-7
D gene: TRBD1
V gene: TRBV6-5
clone size: once
CDR3 DNA: TGTGCCAGCAGTAGGCGACAGGGTACCTACGAGCAGTACTTC
CDR3 protein: CASSRRQGTYEQYF

J gene: TRBJ2-1
D gene: TRBD2
V gene: TRBV20-1
clone size: .
CDR3 DNA: TGCAGTGCTAGTTCCCTAAGACTAGCGGGCTACGACAATGAGCAGTTCTTC
CDR3 protein: CSASSLRLAGYDNEQFF

J gene: TRBJ2-5
D gene: .
V gene: TRBV18
clone size: .
CDR3 DNA: TGTGCCAGCTCACCGGACAACGGAGAGACCCAGTACTTC
CDR3 protein: CASSPDNGETQYF

J gene: TRBJ1-1
D gene: .
V gene: TRBV18
clone size: .
CDR3 DNA: TGTGCCAGCTCGCCCGACAGCTACACTGAAGCTTTCTTT
CDR3 protein: CASSPDSYTEAFF

J gene: TRBJ1-4
D gene: .
V gene: TRBV19
clone size: .
CDR3 DNA: TGTGCCAGTATGCTAGGGGGGCCTAATGAAAAACTGTTTTTT
CDR3 protein: CASMLGGPNEKLFF

J gene: TRBJ1-5
D gene: .
V gene: TRBV5-1
clone size: .
CDR3 DNA: TGCGCCAGCAGCTTGGAAGGGGGCAATCAGCCCCAGCATTTT
CDR3 protein: CASSLEGGNQPQHF

J gene: TRBJ2-2
D gene: .
V gene: TRBV5-1
clone size: .
CDR3 DNA: TGCGCCAGCAGCTTCGCCGGAGGGGAGCTGTTTTTT
CDR3 protein: CASSFAGGELFF